The rows below give T cell receptor beta chains drawn from one sample of a study of blood T cell repertoires in COVID-19. Generated by immunoSEQ multiplex PCR, the TCRdb table keeps only in-frame clones and is missing some. The sample gives more than 150,000 clones, roughly 86% of which show up once; about 0.95% is in the top ten. Sequencing input: peripheral blood. The receptors were sampled from a man younger than 35 with acute or convalescent COVID-19. The CDR3 runs from the conserved cysteine through the conserved F or W. Each record gives: D gene, J gene, clone size, V gene, CDR3 protein, CDR3 DNA. D genes are given only for firm matches. Clone size, where shown, is once, few, many, or a class for clones that have expanded.

>TRBD1|TRBJ1-1|.|TRBV10-3
CAISPDRGNTEAFF
TGTGCCATCAGTCCTGACAGGGGAAACACTGAAGCTTTCTTT
>TRBD1|TRBJ2-5|few|TRBV5-4
CASSLEWRTGVKETQYF
TGTGCCAGCAGCTTGGAATGGCGGACAGGGGTCAAAGAGACCCAGTACTTC
>.|TRBJ2-1|.|TRBV7-3
CASSFVAGNNEQFF
TGTGCCAGCAGCTTCGTCGCAGGGAACAATGAGCAGTTCTTC
>.|TRBJ1-3|.|TRBV6-7
CASRQDGGNTIYF
TGTGCCAGCAGACAGGACGGGGGAAACACCATATATTTT
>TRBD2|TRBJ2-1|.|TRBV15
CATSRDLPATSGGYNEQFF
TGTGCCACCAGCAGAGATTTACCCGCCACCAGCGGGGGCTACAATGAGCAGTTCTTC
>.|TRBJ1-6|.|TRBV30
CAWKDAGLTYNSPLHF
TGTGCCTGGAAAGACGCGGGACTCACCTATAATTCACCCCTCCACTTT
>.|TRBJ2-1|.|TRBV9
CASSVGQIYNEQFF
TGTGCCAGCAGCGTAGGACAGATCTACAATGAGCAGTTCTTC
>TRBD2|TRBJ2-3|.|TRBV12-3/TRBV12-4
CASSFGGADTQYF
TGTGCCAGCAGTTTTGGGGGGGCAGATACGCAGTATTTT
>.|TRBJ2-5|.|TRBV30
CAWKLDQETQYF
TGTGCCTGGAAACTAGATCAAGAGACCCAGTACTTC
>TRBD1|TRBJ2-3|.|TRBV7-3
CASSLLGQSYADTQYF
TGTGCCAGCAGCTTATTGGGACAGAGTTACGCAGATACGCAGTATTTT
>.|TRBJ1-3|.|TRBV30
CAWTASGNTIYF
TGTGCCTGGACTGCCTCCGGGAACACCATATATTTT
>.|TRBJ2-7|.|TRBV18
CASSERPGPQTYEQYF
TGTGCCAGCTCAGAACGACCAGGGCCGCAGACCTACGAGCAGTACTTC
>TRBD1|TRBJ1-2|.|TRBV5-1
CASSTLTGARYGYTF
TGCGCCAGCAGCACCCTGACAGGGGCAAGATATGGCTACACCTTC
>TRBD1|TRBJ2-6|.|TRBV6-5
CASIAGGGGANVLTF
TGTGCCAGCATCGCAGGGGGCGGTGGGGCCAACGTCCTGACTTTC
>TRBD2|TRBJ2-5|.|TRBV24-1
CATSDFGKGTSAVGTQYF
TGTGCCACCAGTGATTTTGGGAAAGGGACTAGCGCCGTGGGGACCCAGTACTTC
>.|TRBJ2-5|.|TRBV7-8
CASSLASYVRGQETQYF
TGTGCCAGCAGCTTAGCTTCCTATGTGAGAGGGCAAGAGACCCAGTACTTC
>.|TRBJ1-2|once|TRBV2
CASMGSWAWGYTF
TGTGCCAGCATGGGCAGTTGGGCATGGGGCTACACCTTC
>.|TRBJ1-1|once|TRBV6-5
CASSSDSDTEAFF
TGTGCCAGCAGTTCCGACAGCGACACTGAAGCTTTCTTT
>TRBD2|TRBJ2-7|.|TRBV9
CASSVDGGFSYEQYF
TGTGCCAGCAGCGTAGACGGGGGGTTCTCCTACGAGCAGTACTTC
>.|TRBJ1-1|.|TRBV5-1
CASSSGVINTEAFF
TGCGCCAGCAGCTCAGGGGTTATAAACACTGAAGCTTTCTTT
>.|TRBJ2-7|.|TRBV9
CASSVSGDLGEQYF
TGTGCCAGCAGCGTATCAGGGGATCTAGGCGAGCAGTACTTC
>TRBD1|TRBJ1-6|.|TRBV28
CASSFTGGEHSSYNSPLHF
TGTGCCAGCAGTTTTACAGGGGGCGAACACAGCTCCTATAATTCACCCCTCCACTTT
>TRBD1|TRBJ1-2|.|TRBV29-1
CSAVDRGDGYTF
TGCAGCGCGGTCGACAGGGGTGATGGCTACACCTTC
>.|TRBJ2-1|few|TRBV9
CASSVEVRLREQFF
TGTGCCAGCAGCGTAGAAGTTAGGCTCAGGGAGCAGTTCTTC
>.|TRBJ2-3|few|TRBV2
CASKKGVADTQYF
TGTGCCAGCAAAAAGGGGGTTGCAGATACGCAGTATTTT
>TRBD1|TRBJ1-2|.|TRBV3-1/TRBV3-2
CASSPPQGASYYGYTF
TGTGCCAGCAGCCCACCACAGGGGGCTTCGTACTATGGCTACACCTTC
>.|TRBJ1-2|.|TRBV6-5
CASSNRGYGGYTF
TGTGCCAGCAGTAACCGGGGGTACGGCGGCTACACCTTC